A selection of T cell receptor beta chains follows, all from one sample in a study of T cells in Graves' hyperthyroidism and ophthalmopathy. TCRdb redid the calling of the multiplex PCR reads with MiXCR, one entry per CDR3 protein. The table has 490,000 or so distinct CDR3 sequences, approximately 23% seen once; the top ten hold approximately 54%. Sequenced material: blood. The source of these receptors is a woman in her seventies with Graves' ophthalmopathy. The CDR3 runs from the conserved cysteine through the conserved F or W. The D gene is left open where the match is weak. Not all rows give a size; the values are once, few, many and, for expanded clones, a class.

CASKGSLTDTQYF	TGTGCCAGCAAGGGGAGCCTGACAGATACGCAGTATTTT	many	TRBV11-2	TRBJ2-3	-
CATSDLVGGQETQYF	TGTGCCACCAGTGACCTGGTGGGGGGCCAAGAGACCCAGTACTTC	few	TRBV24-1	TRBJ2-5	-
CASSATDRGYTF	TGTGCCAGCAGCGCCACTGATCGGGGCTACACCTTC	-	TRBV9	TRBJ1-2	-
CASSLLRGQEKEKLFF	TGTGCCAGCAGTTTGTTAAGGGGACAGGAGAAAGAAAAACTGTTTTTT	few	TRBV28	TRBJ1-4	TRBD1
CASSLTRNTDTQYF	TGTGCCAGCAGTTTAACAAGAAACACAGATACGCAGTATTTT	many	TRBV6-1	TRBJ2-3	-
CASSLVLSRDEQFF	TGTGCCAGCAGCTTAGTTTTGAGCCGCGATGAGCAGTTCTTC	few	TRBV7-9	TRBJ2-1	-
CASYGTGRIGELFF	TGCGCCAGCTACGGGACAGGGAGGATTGGGGAGCTGTTTTTT	-	TRBV5-1	TRBJ2-2	TRBD1
CASSDLTSGSSGEQFF	TGTGCCAGCAGTGACCTGACTAGCGGGAGTTCGGGTGAGCAGTTCTTC	-	TRBV6-1	TRBJ2-1	TRBD2
CASSRGSGRHGELFF	TGTGCCAGCAGCAGAGGGAGCGGAAGACACGGGGAGCTGTTTTTT	many	TRBV11-3	TRBJ2-2	-
CSAPPGLAGGLDTQYF	TGCAGTGCGCCACCGGGACTAGCGGGAGGGCTTGATACGCAGTATTTT	many	TRBV20-1	TRBJ2-3	TRBD2
CASSQAINYGYTF	TGTGCCAGCAGCCAAGCGATTAACTATGGCTACACCTTC	-	TRBV3-1	TRBJ1-2	-
CSAQGQATNTDTQYF	TGCAGTGCCCAAGGCCAGGCGACAAACACGGATACGCAGTATTTT	few	TRBV20-1	TRBJ2-3	-
CASSVVAGRSDTQYF	TGTGCCAGCAGCGTAGTAGCAGGTCGGTCAGATACGCAGTATTTT	few	TRBV9	TRBJ2-3	-
CASNRLAGESYNEQFF	TGTGCCAGCAACCGACTAGCGGGAGAGTCCTACAATGAGCAGTTCTTC	many	TRBV11-2	TRBJ2-1	TRBD2
CASTSVTGELFF	TGTGCCAGCACTTCCGTCACCGGGGAGCTGTTTTTT	-	TRBV28	TRBJ2-2	-
CASSGGGLEKLFF	TGTGCCAGCAGTGGTGGCGGACTAGAAAAACTGTTTTTT	few	TRBV25-1	TRBJ1-4	-
CASSLAASGRIDTQYF	TGCGCCAGCAGCTTGGCCGCTAGCGGGAGGATAGATACGCAGTATTTT	few	TRBV5-1	TRBJ2-3	TRBD2
CASSFYMTGRNQPQHF	TGTGCCAGCAGCTTTTATATGACAGGCCGCAATCAGCCCCAGCATTTT	-	TRBV28	TRBJ1-5	-
CASSPLQRLKYGYTF	TGTGCCAGCAGCCCCCTACAGCGTCTAAAATATGGCTACACCTTC	many	TRBV12-3/TRBV12-4	TRBJ1-2	-
CASSSRDYEQYF	TGTGCCAGCAGCTCTCGAGACTACGAGCAGTACTTC	few	TRBV5-4	TRBJ2-7	-
CASRRLGGQGLAKNIQYF	TGTGCCAGCAGGAGGTTAGGAGGACAGGGACTAGCCAAAAACATTCAGTACTTC	-	TRBV2	TRBJ2-4	TRBD1
CASGSAGTANEKLFF	TGTGCTAGTGGTTCCGCCGGGACAGCCAATGAAAAACTGTTTTTT	-	TRBV12-5	TRBJ1-4	TRBD1
CASSGQQVYNSPLHF	TGTGCCAGCAGTGGGCAACAGGTGTATAATTCACCCCTCCACTTT	-	TRBV6-1	TRBJ1-6	-
CASSRVGGEAFF	TGTGCCAGCAGTAGGGTGGGGGGTGAAGCTTTCTTT	-	TRBV9	TRBJ1-1	-
CASSGPRESDTGELFF	TGTGCCAGCAGTGGTCCCAGGGAGTCGGACACCGGGGAGCTGTTTTTT	-	TRBV6-1	TRBJ2-2	-
CASSPRTGTNNSPLHF	TGTGCCAGCAGCCCTCGCACCGGGACAAATAATTCACCCCTCCACTTT	few	TRBV28	TRBJ1-6	-
CASSPTGALSEAFF	TGTGCCAGCTCACCAACAGGGGCACTCTCTGAAGCTTTCTTT	few	TRBV18	TRBJ1-1	TRBD1
CAGSLGGELFF	TGTGCCGGCAGCTTAGGGGGGGAGCTGTTTTTT	once	TRBV11-2	TRBJ2-2	-
CAISDLGGPADGYTF	TGTGCCATCAGTGATCTTGGGGGACCAGCGGACGGCTACACCTTC	few	TRBV10-3	TRBJ1-2	-
CAIRENPMNTEAFF	TGTGCCATCAGGGAGAACCCCATGAACACTGAAGCTTTCTTT	many	TRBV10-3	TRBJ1-1	-
CASSVQRYEQYF	TGTGCCAGCAGTGTCCAGAGGTACGAGCAGTACTTC	few	TRBV6-1	TRBJ2-7	-
CASSLSSTDTQYF	TGTGCCAGCAGCTTATCTAGCACAGATACGCAGTATTTT	many	TRBV5-1	TRBJ2-3	-
CASSDIFAEKLFF	TGTGCCAGCAGTGATATTTTCGCTGAAAAACTGTTTTTT	many	TRBV2	TRBJ1-4	-
CSARDPRGAPDTQYF	TGCAGTGCTAGAGATCCTAGAGGGGCCCCAGATACGCAGTATTTT	few	TRBV20-1	TRBJ2-3	-
CSVAGQGGSYEQYF	TGCAGCGTGGCAGGACAGGGGGGGTCCTACGAGCAGTACTTC	-	TRBV29-1	TRBJ2-7	TRBD1
CASSLARGFLFF	TGTGCCAGCAGCTTAGCGCGAGGGTTTCTGTTTTTT	-	TRBV7-8	TRBJ1-4	-
CASRNTLPEAFF	TGTGCCAGCCGGAACACCCTCCCTGAAGCTTTCTTT	few	TRBV6-1	TRBJ1-1	-
CASTQGAVDEKLFF	TGTGCCAGCACCCAAGGGGCAGTGGATGAAAAACTGTTTTTT	few	TRBV12-3/TRBV12-4	TRBJ1-4	-
CASSQGPGLAQETQYF	TGTGCCAGCAGCCAAGGCCCAGGACTAGCACAAGAGACCCAGTACTTC	few	TRBV3-1	TRBJ2-5	TRBD2
CASTYEGRNTEAFF	TGTGCCAGCACCTACGAGGGGAGGAACACTGAAGCTTTCTTT	many	TRBV6-2/TRBV6-3	TRBJ1-1	-
CASRLGLRSNEQFF	TGTGCCAGCAGACTAGGCCTGCGTAGCAATGAGCAGTTCTTC	-	TRBV12-3/TRBV12-4	TRBJ2-1	-